The TCR beta chain under discussion was sequenced for a study of control samples from healthy donors and cancer patients. The CDR3 spans 14 residues. Germline trimming cut 0 bases from V and 7 bases from J; bases unmatched to any gene: 4. Germline V gene data show CDR1 as MNHEY and CDR2 as SMNVEV (reference sequence). Using immunoSEQ multiplex PCR, the repertoire was profiled, and TCRdb retains in-frame clones only, with some absent. The table has 160,000 or so clones, approximately 94% seen once; the top ten hold over 6.5%. The specimen sequenced was blood. The chain uses TRBV27 and TRBJ1-2; the match to TRBD1 covers 8 bases. This receptor was identified in a woman between 40 and 55 years old in good health. The CDR3 nucleotides read TGTGCCAGCAGTTTATCGACAGGGGAAGGTGGCTACACCTTC. This translates into CASSLSTGEGGYTF.